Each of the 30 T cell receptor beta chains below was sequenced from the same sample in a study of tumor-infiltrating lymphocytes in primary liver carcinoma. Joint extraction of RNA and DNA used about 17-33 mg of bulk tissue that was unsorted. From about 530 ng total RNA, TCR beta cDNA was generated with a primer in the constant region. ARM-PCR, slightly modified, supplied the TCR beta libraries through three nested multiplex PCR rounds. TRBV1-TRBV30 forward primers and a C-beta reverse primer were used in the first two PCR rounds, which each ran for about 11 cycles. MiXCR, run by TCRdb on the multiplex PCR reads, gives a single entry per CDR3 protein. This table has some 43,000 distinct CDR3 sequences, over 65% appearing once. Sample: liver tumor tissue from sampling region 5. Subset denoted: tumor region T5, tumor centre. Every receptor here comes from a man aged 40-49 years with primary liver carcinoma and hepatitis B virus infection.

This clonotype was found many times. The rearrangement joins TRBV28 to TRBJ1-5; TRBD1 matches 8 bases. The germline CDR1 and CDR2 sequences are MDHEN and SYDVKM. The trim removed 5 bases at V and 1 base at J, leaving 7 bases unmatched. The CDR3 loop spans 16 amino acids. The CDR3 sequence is CASSQDRVGSNQPQHF. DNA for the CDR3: TGTGCCAGCAGTCAGGACAGGGTGGGGAGCAATCAGCCCCAGCATTTT.

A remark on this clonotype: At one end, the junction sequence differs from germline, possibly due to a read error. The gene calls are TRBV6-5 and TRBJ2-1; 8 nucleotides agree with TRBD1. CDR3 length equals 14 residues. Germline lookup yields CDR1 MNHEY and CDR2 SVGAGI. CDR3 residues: CASSWQDRDNGQFF. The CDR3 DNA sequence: TGTGCCAGCAGTTGGCAGGACAGGGACAATGGGCAGTTCTTC.

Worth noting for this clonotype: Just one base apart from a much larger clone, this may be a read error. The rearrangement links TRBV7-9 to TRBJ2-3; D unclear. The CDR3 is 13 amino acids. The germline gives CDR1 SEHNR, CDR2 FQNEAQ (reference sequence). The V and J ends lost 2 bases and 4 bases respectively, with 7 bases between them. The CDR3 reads CASSLRASDTQYF. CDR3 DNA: TGTGCCAGCAGCTTAAGGGCCTCAGATACGCAGTATTTT.

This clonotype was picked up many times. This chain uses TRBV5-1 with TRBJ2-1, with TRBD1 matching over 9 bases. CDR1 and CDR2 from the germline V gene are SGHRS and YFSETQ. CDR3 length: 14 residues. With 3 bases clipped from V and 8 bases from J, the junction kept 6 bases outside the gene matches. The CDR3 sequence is CASSSGQGYDEQFF. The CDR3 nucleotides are TGCGCCAGCAGCTCGGGACAGGGATACGATGAGCAGTTCTTC.

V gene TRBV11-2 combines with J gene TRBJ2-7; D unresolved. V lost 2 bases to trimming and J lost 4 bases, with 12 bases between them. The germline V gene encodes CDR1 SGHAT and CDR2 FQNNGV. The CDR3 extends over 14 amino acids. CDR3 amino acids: CASSLTDREYEQYF. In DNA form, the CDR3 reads TGTGCCAGCAGCTTAACGGATAGAGAATACGAGCAGTACTTC. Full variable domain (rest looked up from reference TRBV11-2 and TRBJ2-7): EAGVAQSPRYKIIEKRQSVAFWCNPISGHATLYWYQQILGQGPKLLIQFQNNGVVDDSQLPKDRFSAERLKGVDSTLKIQPAKLEDSAVYLCASSLTDREYEQYFGPGTRLTVT.

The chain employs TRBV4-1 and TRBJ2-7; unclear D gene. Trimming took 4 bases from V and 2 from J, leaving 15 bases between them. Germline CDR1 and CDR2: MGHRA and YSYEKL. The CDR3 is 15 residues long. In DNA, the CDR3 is TGCGCCAGCAGCCGTAAAAGCGATACCACCTACGAGCAGTACTTC. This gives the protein CASSRKSDTTYEQYF.

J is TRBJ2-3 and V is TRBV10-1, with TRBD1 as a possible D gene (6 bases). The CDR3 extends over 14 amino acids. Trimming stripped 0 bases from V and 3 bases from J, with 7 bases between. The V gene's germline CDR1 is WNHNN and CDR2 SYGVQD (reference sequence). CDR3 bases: TGCGCCAGCAGTGAGTCGGACAGAACAGATACGCAGTATTTT. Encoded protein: CASSESDRTDTQYF.

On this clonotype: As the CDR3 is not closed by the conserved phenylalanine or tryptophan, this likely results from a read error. The CDR3 nucleotides are TGTGCCAACAGCACGCGGGGTGCTGAAGCTTTCCTT. This translates into CANSTRGAEAFL. The chain uses TRBV6-5 and TRBJ1-1; the D is unclear. The germline V gene encodes CDR1 MNHEY and CDR2 SVGAGI. The CDR3 is made up of 12 amino acids. Trimming removed 10 bases from V and 6 bases from J, with 15 bases in between.

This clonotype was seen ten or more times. The CDR3 here is CSVRGSYNEQFF. DNA of the CDR3: TGCAGCGTCCGGGGGAGCTACAATGAGCAGTTCTTC. The chain joins TRBV29-1 to TRBJ2-1, with D possibly matching TRBD2 (6 bases). Trimming removed 6 bases from V and 3 bases from J, with 9 bases in between. The CDR3 totals 12 residues. Germline V gene data show CDR1 as SQVTM and CDR2 as ANQGSEA.

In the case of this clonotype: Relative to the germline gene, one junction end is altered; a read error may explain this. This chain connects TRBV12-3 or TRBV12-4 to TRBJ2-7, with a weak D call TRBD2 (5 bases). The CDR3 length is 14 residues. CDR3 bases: TGCACCAGCAGTTTAGCGTTTGCGTCCTACGAGCAGTACTTC. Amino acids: CTSSLAFASYEQYF.

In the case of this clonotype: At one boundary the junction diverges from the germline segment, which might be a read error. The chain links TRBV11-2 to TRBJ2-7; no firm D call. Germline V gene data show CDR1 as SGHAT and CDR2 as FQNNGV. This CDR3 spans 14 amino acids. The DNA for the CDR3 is TGTGCCAGCAGTTTAGGCATGGGTTCCTACGAGCAGTACTTC. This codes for CASSLGMGSYEQYF.

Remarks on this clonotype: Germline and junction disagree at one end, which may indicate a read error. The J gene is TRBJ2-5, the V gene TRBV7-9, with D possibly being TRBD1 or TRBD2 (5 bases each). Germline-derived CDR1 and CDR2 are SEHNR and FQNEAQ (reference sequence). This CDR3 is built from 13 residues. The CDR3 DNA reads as TGTGCCGGGGGAGAGGCCAACCAAAAGACCCAGTACTTC. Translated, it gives CAGGEANQKTQYF.

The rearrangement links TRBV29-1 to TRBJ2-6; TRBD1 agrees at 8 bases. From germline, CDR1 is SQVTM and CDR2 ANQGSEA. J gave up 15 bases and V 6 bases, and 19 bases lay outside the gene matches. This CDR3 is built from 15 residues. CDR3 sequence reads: CSVAQGALGASDLTF. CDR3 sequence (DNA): TGCAGCGTCGCTCAGGGGGCGCTTGGGGCCAGCGACCTGACTTTC.

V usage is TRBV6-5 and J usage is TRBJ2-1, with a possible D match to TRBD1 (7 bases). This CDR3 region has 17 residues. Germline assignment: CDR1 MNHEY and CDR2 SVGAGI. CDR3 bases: TGTAGCAGCAGTTACTCTCTCGGGGGACAGTCTATGAATGAGCAGTTCTTC. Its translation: CSSSYSLGGQSMNEQFF.

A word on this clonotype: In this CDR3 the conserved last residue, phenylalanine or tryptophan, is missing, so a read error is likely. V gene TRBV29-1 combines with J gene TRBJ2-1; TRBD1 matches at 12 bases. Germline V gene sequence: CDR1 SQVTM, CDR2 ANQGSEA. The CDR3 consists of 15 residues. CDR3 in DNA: TGCAGTGTGGAGAGTGGGACAGGGGGCGCGGGCAGGCAGTTCCTC. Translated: CSVESGTGGAGRQFL.

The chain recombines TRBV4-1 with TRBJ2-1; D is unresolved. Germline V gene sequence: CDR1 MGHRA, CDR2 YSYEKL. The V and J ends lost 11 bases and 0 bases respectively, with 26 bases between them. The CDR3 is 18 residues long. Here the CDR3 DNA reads TGCGCCGGAACCCAAGAACCGATAGGCGGTGACTCCTACAATGAGCAGTTCTTC. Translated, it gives CAGTQEPIGGDSYNEQFF.

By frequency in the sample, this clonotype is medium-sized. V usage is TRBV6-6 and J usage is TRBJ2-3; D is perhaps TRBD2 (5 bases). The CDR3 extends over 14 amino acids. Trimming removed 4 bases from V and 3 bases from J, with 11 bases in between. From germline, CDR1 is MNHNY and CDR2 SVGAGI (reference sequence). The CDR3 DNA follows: TGTGCCAGCAGTTTCCTAGCAGGAACAGATACGCAGTATTTT. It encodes CASSFLAGTDTQYF.

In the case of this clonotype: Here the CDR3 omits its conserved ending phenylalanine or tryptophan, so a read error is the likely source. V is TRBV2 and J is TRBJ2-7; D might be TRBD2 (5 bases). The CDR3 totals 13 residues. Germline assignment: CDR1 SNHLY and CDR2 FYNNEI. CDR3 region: CVSGDRQSYEQYL. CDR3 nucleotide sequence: TGTGTCAGCGGTGATAGGCAGTCCTACGAGCAGTACCTC.

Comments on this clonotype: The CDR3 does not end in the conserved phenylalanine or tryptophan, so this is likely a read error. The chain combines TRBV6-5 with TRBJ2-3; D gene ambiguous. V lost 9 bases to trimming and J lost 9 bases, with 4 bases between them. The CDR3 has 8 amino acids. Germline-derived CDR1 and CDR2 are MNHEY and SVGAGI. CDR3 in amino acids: CARVTQYL. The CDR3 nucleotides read TGTGCCAGAGTCACGCAGTATCTT.

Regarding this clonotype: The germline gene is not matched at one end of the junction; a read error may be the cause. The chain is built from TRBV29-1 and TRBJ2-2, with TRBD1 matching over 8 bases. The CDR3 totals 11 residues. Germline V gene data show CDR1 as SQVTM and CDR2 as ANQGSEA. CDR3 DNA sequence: TGCATTGCCCAGGGGGCCGGGGGGCTGTTTTTT. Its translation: CIAQGAGGLFF.

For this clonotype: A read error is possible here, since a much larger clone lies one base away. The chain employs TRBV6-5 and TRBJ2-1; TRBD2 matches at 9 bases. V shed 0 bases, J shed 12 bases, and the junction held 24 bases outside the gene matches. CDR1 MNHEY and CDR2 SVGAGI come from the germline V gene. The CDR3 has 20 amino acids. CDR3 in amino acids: CASSYSIVRLAGRMYDGQFF. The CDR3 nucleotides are TGTGCCAGCAGTTACTCGATAGTACGCCTAGCGGGACGAATGTATGATGGGCAGTTCTTC.

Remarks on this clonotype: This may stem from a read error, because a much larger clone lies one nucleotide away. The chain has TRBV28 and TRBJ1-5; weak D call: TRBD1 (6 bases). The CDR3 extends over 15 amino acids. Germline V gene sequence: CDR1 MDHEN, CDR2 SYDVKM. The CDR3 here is CASSLRQGTDQPQRF. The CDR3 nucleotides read TGTGCCAGCAGTTTAAGGCAGGGGACGGATCAGCCCCAGCGTTTT.

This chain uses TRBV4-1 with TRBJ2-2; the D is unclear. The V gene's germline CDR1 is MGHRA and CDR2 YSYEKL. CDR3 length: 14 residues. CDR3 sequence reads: CTISQALNTGELFF. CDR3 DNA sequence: TGCACCATCAGCCAAGCACTGAACACCGGGGAGCTGTTTTTT.

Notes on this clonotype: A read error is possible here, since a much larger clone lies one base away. DNA of the CDR3: TGCGCCAGCAGCTTGGCGGTCGGGCAGCTGGACACTGAAGCTTTCTTT. Protein sequence: CASSLAVGQLDTEAFF. The chain employs TRBV5-1 and TRBJ1-1; the D is unclear. The V gene's germline CDR1 is SGHRS and CDR2 YFSETQ. The V and J ends lost 0 bases and 3 bases respectively, with 15 bases between them. CDR3 length equals 16 residues.

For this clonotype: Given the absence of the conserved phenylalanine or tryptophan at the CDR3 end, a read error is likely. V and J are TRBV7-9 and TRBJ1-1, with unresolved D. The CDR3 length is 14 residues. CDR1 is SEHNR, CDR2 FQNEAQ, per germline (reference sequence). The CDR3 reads CASSLATGVDEAFL. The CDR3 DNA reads TGTGCCAGCAGTTTAGCGACCGGGGTAGATGAAGCTTTCCTT.

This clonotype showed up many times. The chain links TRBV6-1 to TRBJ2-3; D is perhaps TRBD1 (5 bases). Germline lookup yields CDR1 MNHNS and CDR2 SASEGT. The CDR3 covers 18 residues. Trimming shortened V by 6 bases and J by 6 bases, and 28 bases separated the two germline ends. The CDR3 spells CASRKSYQGSALWDTQYF. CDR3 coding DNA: TGTGCCAGCAGGAAGAGCTATCAGGGATCTGCGTTATGGGATACGCAGTATTTT.

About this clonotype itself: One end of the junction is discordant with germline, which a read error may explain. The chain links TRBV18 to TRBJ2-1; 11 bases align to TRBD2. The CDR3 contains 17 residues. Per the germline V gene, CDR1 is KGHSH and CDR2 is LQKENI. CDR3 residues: CAGSPTTSGVSYNEQLF. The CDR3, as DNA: TGTGCCGGCTCACCTACGACTAGCGGGGTTTCCTACAATGAGCAGCTCTTC.

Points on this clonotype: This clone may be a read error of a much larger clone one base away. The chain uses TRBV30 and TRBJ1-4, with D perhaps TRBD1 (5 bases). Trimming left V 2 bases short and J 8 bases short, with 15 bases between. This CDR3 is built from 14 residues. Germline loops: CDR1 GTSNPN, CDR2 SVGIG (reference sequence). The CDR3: CAWSRSGTGEKLFF. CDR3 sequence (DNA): TGTGCCTGGAGTCGTTCCGGGACCGGGGAAAAACTGTTTTTT.

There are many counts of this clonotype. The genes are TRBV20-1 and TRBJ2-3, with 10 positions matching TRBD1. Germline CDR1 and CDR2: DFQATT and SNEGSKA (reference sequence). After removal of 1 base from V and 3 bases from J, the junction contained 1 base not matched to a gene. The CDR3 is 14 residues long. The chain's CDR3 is CSARGTGGTDTQYF. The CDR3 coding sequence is TGCAGTGCTAGAGGGACAGGGGGGACAGATACGCAGTATTTT.

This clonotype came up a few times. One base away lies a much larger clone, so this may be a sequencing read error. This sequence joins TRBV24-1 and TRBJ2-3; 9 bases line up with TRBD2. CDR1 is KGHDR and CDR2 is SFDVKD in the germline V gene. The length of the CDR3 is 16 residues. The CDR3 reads CATNDIAGAVPDTQYF. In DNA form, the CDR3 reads TGTGCCACCAATGATATAGCGGGAGCAGTCCCAGATACGCAGTATTTT.